The 25 T cell receptor beta chains reported below all come from one sample, sequenced in a study of identical twins. TCRdb recomputed calls from the 5' RACE reads with MiXCR, one row per CDR3 protein. The sample lists fewer than 550,000 distinct CDR3 sequences, 14% seen once, with around 0.98% in the top ten. These same records also appear under a second study, on yellow fever vaccine responses in identical twins.

The specimen was CD4+ T cells sorted from blood. The receptor set was obtained from a woman under 30 in good health.

A few counts support this clonotype. The junction and the germline gene differ at one end; a read error may be behind it. The V call is TRBV7-2, the J call TRBJ2-6, with D unresolved. Per the germline V gene, CDR1 is SGHTA and CDR2 is FQGNSA. This CDR3 region has 14 residues. This chain's CDR3 is CASGLSSGANVLTF. The CDR3 DNA is TGTGCCAGCGGCTTGTCGTCTGGGGCCAACGTCCTGACTTTC.

CDR3 protein: CASSPQRGINYEQYF. The CDR3 DNA reads as TGTGCCAGCAGTCCACAGCGCGGGATCAACTACGAGCAGTACTTC. V and J are TRBV3-1 and TRBJ2-7, with D perhaps matching TRBD2 (6 bases). Germline V gives CDR1 LGHDT, CDR2 YNNKEL (reference sequence). The CDR3 sequence is 15 residues long. Trimming took 6 bases from V and 3 from J, leaving 18 bases between them.

The gene calls are TRBV2 and TRBJ2-7, with D perhaps matching TRBD1 (5 bases). CDR3 size: 15 residues. Germline V gives CDR1 SNHLY, CDR2 FYNNEI. Between the trimmed V and J ends, which lost 4 bases and 2 bases, there was a span of 15 bases. CDR3 residues: CASSVNLGPPYEQYF. CDR3 DNA: TGTGCCAGCAGTGTAAATTTGGGGCCACCCTACGAGCAGTACTTC.

This chain links TRBV11-2 with TRBJ2-3; TRBD1 or TRBD2 may be the D gene (5 bases each). The CDR3 length is 18 residues. V lost 5 bases, J lost 0 bases, and 21 bases lay in between. Germline CDR1 is SGHAT and CDR2 is FQNNGV. CDR3 DNA sequence: TGTGCCAGCAGCCCGAGGGGTGGTCGGGTGATGAGCACAGATACGCAGTATTTT. Protein sequence: CASSPRGGRVMSTDTQYF. The variable domain in full, with the rest retrieved from reference TRBV11-2 and TRBJ2-3, is EAGVAQSPRYKIIEKRQSVAFWCNPISGHATLYWYQQILGQGPKLLIQFQNNGVVDDSQLPKDRFSAERLKGVDSTLKIQPAKLEDSAVYLCASSPRGGRVMSTDTQYFGPGTRLTVL.

This clonotype was found a few times. The V gene is TRBV20-1, the J gene TRBJ1-1; 8 bases map to TRBD1. The CDR3 contains 19 residues. Germline V gives CDR1 DFQATT, CDR2 SNEGSKA (reference sequence). V gave up 0 bases and J gave up 0 bases; unmatched junction bases: 15. The CDR3 DNA reads TGCAGTGCTAGAGATGTGTACGGCCGTGGACAGGGACTGAACACTGAAGCTTTCTTT. This codes for CSARDVYGRGQGLNTEAFF.

The rearrangement links TRBV2 to TRBJ2-3; 13 bases line up with TRBD2. Losses at the gene ends were 7 bases for V and 6 bases for J; bases not matched to a gene: 13. The germline V gene encodes CDR1 SNHLY and CDR2 FYNNEI. The CDR3 has 17 residues. The CDR3 region is CASTPTRTSGRSDTQYF. In DNA, the CDR3 is TGTGCCAGCACCCCTACACGGACTAGCGGGAGATCGGATACGCAGTATTTT.

This clonotype appeared a few times. This CDR3 reads CASSGDYYTGELFF. The CDR3, as DNA: TGCGCCAGCAGTGGGGACTACTACACCGGGGAGCTGTTTTTT. J is TRBJ2-2 and V is TRBV10-2; TRBD2 matches at 7 bases. The germline gives CDR1 WSHSY, CDR2 SAAADI. Trimming took 4 bases from V and 3 from J; bases not matched to a gene: 2. This CDR3 has 14 residues.

The rearrangement links TRBV7-9 to TRBJ2-2, with TRBD1 matching 9 bases. The CDR3 has 15 amino acids. CDR1 and CDR2 (germline): SEHNR, FQNEAQ (reference sequence). J was trimmed by 5 bases and V by 5 bases; bases with no gene match: 6. The DNA for the CDR3 is TGTGCCAGCAGCCAACGACAGGGGGGTACCGGGGAGCTGTTTTTT. This gives the protein CASSQRQGGTGELFF.

This clonotype has more than one count but fewer than ten. The chain carries TRBV6-2 or TRBV6-3 and TRBJ2-3; 12 positions match TRBD2. Germline lookup yields CDR1 MNHEY and CDR2 SVGEGT. The CDR3 length is 14 residues. After removal of 5 bases from V and 6 bases from J, the junction contained 3 bases not matched to a gene. The CDR3 nucleotides read TGTGCCAGCAGTGCTACTAGCGGGAGGGATACGCAGTATTTT. This translates into CASSATSGRDTQYF.

V and J are TRBV3-1 and TRBJ2-3; 7 positions match TRBD2. Losses at the gene ends were 4 bases for V and 6 bases for J; bases not matched to a gene: 10. Germline V gene sequence: CDR1 LGHDT, CDR2 YNNKEL (reference sequence). The CDR3 consists of 15 residues. CDR3 loop: CASSPRLAPSDTQYF. Here the CDR3 DNA reads TGTGCCAGCAGCCCCCGACTAGCCCCTTCGGATACGCAGTATTTT.

There are a few counts of this clonotype. J is TRBJ2-7 and V is TRBV28; TRBD1 agrees at 7 bases. V lost 10 bases, J lost 2 bases, and 20 bases stayed unmatched. Germline CDR1 reads MDHEN; CDR2 reads SYDVKM. The CDR3 consists of 17 residues. The CDR3 DNA reads TGTGCCACGGCAGGCACAGGGGAGCTTGTGAACCCCTACGAGCAGTACTTC. This sequence encodes CATAGTGELVNPYEQYF.

This clonotype was found many times. This rearrangement joins TRBV7-2 to TRBJ2-3; D remains ambiguous. Looked up from germline, CDR1 is SGHTA and CDR2 is FQGNSA. The V end was cut by 5 bases, the J end by 6 bases, with 12 bases between. This CDR3 spans 13 amino acids. CDR3 protein: CASSPNLGDTQYF. CDR3 nucleotides: TGTGCCAGCAGCCCGAACCTAGGTGATACGCAGTATTTT.

The chain has TRBV6-1 and TRBJ2-7, with 9 nucleotides matching TRBD1. The CDR3 totals 15 residues. V was pared by 7 bases and J by 3 bases, with 10 bases of the junction left unmatched. Germline lookup yields CDR1 MNHNS and CDR2 SASEGT. The CDR3 sequence is CASTTGTGQGYEQYF. The CDR3 DNA sequence: TGTGCCAGCACCACTGGGACAGGGCAGGGCTACGAGCAGTACTTC.

This clonotype has a handful of counts. This chain joins TRBV28 and TRBJ2-4, with TRBD2 identical over 7 bases. The CDR3 length is 14 residues. Germline-derived CDR1 and CDR2 are MDHEN and SYDVKM. Trimming took 6 bases from V and 8 from J; bases not matched to a gene: 10. The CDR3 protein is CASSLPSGKDIQYF. CDR3 coding DNA: TGTGCCAGCAGCCTCCCAAGCGGGAAGGACATTCAGTACTTC.

This clonotype was picked up a small number of times. The V and J genes are TRBV6-2 or TRBV6-3 and TRBJ2-7; 10 nucleotides line up with TRBD2. Germline assignment: CDR1 MNHEY and CDR2 SVGEGT. This CDR3 contains 15 residues. The V gene end was trimmed by 7 bases and the J gene end by 0 bases; junction bases not matched to a gene: 6. CDR3: CASTKREGLSYEQYF. The DNA of the CDR3 is TGTGCCAGCACCAAGCGGGAGGGCCTCTCCTACGAGCAGTACTTC.

In this sample, this clonotype turned up a few times. The chain recombines TRBV27 with TRBJ2-3; D not certain. The CDR3 has 14 residues. The germline gives CDR1 MNHEY, CDR2 SMNVEV (reference sequence). With 5 bases removed from V and 2 bases from J, the gap between germline ends came to 11 bases. The CDR3 bases are TGTGCCAGCAGTCACGGTCAAGACACAGATACGCAGTATTTT. It is translated as CASSHGQDTDTQYF.

This clonotype was counted many times. The gene calls are TRBV29-1 and TRBJ2-1; possible D gene TRBD1, 6 bases. The V and J ends lost 5 bases and 0 bases respectively, with 11 bases between them. The germline V gene encodes CDR1 SQVTM and CDR2 ANQGSEA. This CDR3 is built from 14 residues. The chain's CDR3 is CSVPDRSSYNEQFF. CDR3 sequence (DNA): TGCAGCGTTCCGGACAGAAGCTCCTACAATGAGCAGTTCTTC.

V gene TRBV6-6 combines with J gene TRBJ2-7; a possible D gene is TRBD1 (6 bases). Germline V gives CDR1 MNHNY, CDR2 SVGAGI (reference sequence). The CDR3 spans 13 residues. Trimming left V 2 bases short and J 6 bases short, with 11 bases between. CDR3 amino acids: CASSYGSTGEQYF. In DNA, the CDR3 is TGTGCCAGCAGTTACGGCTCGACAGGCGAGCAGTACTTC.

This clonotype occurred a few times. V is TRBV30 and J is TRBJ2-7, with a weak D call TRBD1 (6 bases). In germline, CDR1 is GTSNPN, CDR2 SVGIG (reference sequence). This CDR3 spans 12 amino acids. The DNA for the CDR3 is TGTGCTGGTAGAACAGGGACCTACGAGCAGTACTTC. Translated, it gives CAGRTGTYEQYF.

This clonotype was seen ten or more times. V is TRBV12-3 or TRBV12-4 and J is TRBJ2-2, with 8 positions matching TRBD2. V lost 6 bases, J lost 5 bases, and 11 bases stayed unmatched. The CDR3 totals 16 residues. CDR3 nucleotides: TGTGCCAGCAGCCCCCCGGGACTAGTAAAAACCGGGGAGCTGTTTTTT. Its protein is CASSPPGLVKTGELFF.

V gene TRBV6-2 or TRBV6-3 combines with J gene TRBJ2-4; TRBD1 might be the D (6 bases). Trimming left V 5 bases short and J 0 bases short, with 14 bases between. The length of the CDR3 is 16 residues. Germline V gives CDR1 MNHEY, CDR2 SVGEGT. CDR3 DNA: TGTGCCAGCAGTGGGTGGACAGACCGAGCCAAAAACATTCAGTACTTC. Encoded protein: CASSGWTDRAKNIQYF.

This clonotype was seen a handful of times. V usage is TRBV6-2 or TRBV6-3 and J usage is TRBJ2-1, with a tentative D call TRBD2 (5 bases). The length of the CDR3 is 15 residues. Looked up from germline, CDR1 is MNHEY and CDR2 is SVGEGT. V was trimmed by 2 bases and J by 7 bases, leaving 15 bases between them. The CDR3 DNA follows: TGTGCCAGCAGTTACAGACTAACTCCTACAAATGAGCAGTTCTTC. This sequence encodes CASSYRLTPTNEQFF.

The rearrangement links TRBV6-2 or TRBV6-3 to TRBJ1-1; D call uncertain. The CDR3 has 13 residues. Trimming removed 4 bases at V and 7 bases at J, with 13 bases between. Germline assignment: CDR1 MNHEY and CDR2 SVGEGT. The CDR3 region is CASSFLMGLEAFF. CDR3 DNA: TGTGCCAGCAGTTTTCTGATGGGTCTTGAAGCTTTCTTT.

Here the CDR3 reads CSARQRPTDTQYF. CDR3 DNA: TGCAGTGCTAGACAACGACCCACAGATACGCAGTATTTT. The chain uses TRBV20-1 and TRBJ2-3; D remains ambiguous. The CDR3 loop spans 13 amino acids. V shed 2 bases and J shed 2 bases, with 8 bases lying between them. Germline lookup yields CDR1 DFQATT and CDR2 SNEGSKA (reference sequence).

This clonotype was seen a handful of times. V gene TRBV6-1 combines with J gene TRBJ2-7; D is perhaps TRBD2 (6 bases). This CDR3 spans 14 amino acids. Germline loops: CDR1 MNHNS, CDR2 SASEGT. Deletions cut 6 bases from V and 0 bases from J, with 12 bases between. This chain's CDR3 is CASRDGGSSYEQYF. In DNA, the CDR3 is TGTGCCAGCAGGGATGGGGGGAGCTCCTACGAGCAGTACTTC.